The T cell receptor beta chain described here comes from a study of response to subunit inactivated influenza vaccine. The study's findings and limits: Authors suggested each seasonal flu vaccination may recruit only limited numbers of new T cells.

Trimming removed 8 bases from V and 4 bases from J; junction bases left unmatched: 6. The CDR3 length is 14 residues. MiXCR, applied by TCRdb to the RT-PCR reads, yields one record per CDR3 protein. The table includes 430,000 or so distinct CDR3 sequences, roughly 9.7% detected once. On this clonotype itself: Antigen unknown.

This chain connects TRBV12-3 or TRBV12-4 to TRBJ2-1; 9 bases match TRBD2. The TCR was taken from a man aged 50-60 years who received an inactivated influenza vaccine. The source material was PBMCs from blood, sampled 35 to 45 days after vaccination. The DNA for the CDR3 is TGTGCCAGCCATCGAGCGGGGGGATACAATGAGCAGTTCTTC. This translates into CASHRAGGYNEQFF.